The T cell receptor beta chain under discussion was sequenced for a study of OX40 agonist ivuxolimab in advanced cancers. The protocol was immunoSEQ multiplex PCR, while the TCRdb copy is restricted to in-frame clones and leaves out a portion. Among around 14,000 clones listed, 70% to 75% were seen once. Germline trimming cut 2 bases from V and 0 bases from J; bases unmatched to any gene: 3. Per germline, CDR1 MGHRA and CDR2 YSYEKL. The CDR3 is 15 residues long. This TCR was sampled from an adult with an advanced solid tumor such as melanoma, head and neck, liver or kidney cancer. Sequencing used CD4+ or CD8+ T cells sorted from blood, obtained in a trial of the OX40 agonist ivuxolimab. The J gene is TRBJ2-7, the V gene TRBV4-1; 8 bases fit TRBD1. CDR3 in amino acids: CASSQTGGASYEQYF. The CDR3, as DNA: TGCGCCAGCAGCCAAACAGGGGGTGCCTCCTACGAGCAGTACTTC.